This paragraph covers one T cell receptor (beta chain) sequence. What it binds is unknown. These data are taken from a study of T cell responses to AZD1222 COVID-19 vaccine. Study-wide results and caveats: No repertoire was sampled before or during the peak T cell response, only after it. Regions 160-218 and 743-854 held dominance among vaccine-associated CD4 TCRs, which spanned spike.

Repertoires were generated with immunoSEQ multiplex PCR, while TCRdb's copy carries only in-frame clones and drops some. This table holds 90,000 to 150,000 clones, 80% to 90% found once. This receptor was obtained from an adult in good health. The sequencing here drew on peripheral blood, taken on day 0 of AZD1222 vaccination.

The chain's CDR3 is CASSDGQGVSYGYTF. Here the CDR3 DNA reads TGCGCCAGCAGCGACGGACAGGGGGTATCCTATGGCTACACCTTC. The chain employs TRBV5-1 and TRBJ1-2; 10 positions agree with TRBD1. Unmatched junction bases numbered 7, after V lost 4 bases and J lost 4 bases. The CDR3 has 15 amino acids. Germline CDR1 is SGHRS and CDR2 is YFSETQ.